The rows below give T cell receptor beta chains drawn from one sample of a study of blood T cell repertoires in COVID-19. Assay: immunoSEQ multiplex PCR; the TCRdb copy retains only in-frame clones and omits some. Among under 250,000 clones, about 86% were seen once, and the ten largest hold more than 7%. Sequences were obtained from peripheral blood. The receptors shown here come from an elderly man with acute or convalescent COVID-19. Each CDR3 is given with its conserved first and last residue. D genes are given only for firm matches. Some rows mark clone size as missing; the rest say once, few, many or name a class of expanded clone.

j_gene,abundance,d_gene,v_gene,CDR3aa,CDR3nt
TRBJ2-3,.,.,TRBV6-2/TRBV6-3,CASSPQGVSTDTQYF,TGTGCCAGCAGTCCCCAGGGTGTAAGCACAGATACGCAGTATTTT
TRBJ1-4,.,TRBD1,TRBV5-1,CASSSGGTNEKLFF,TGCGCCAGCAGCTCAGGGGGGACTAATGAAAAACTGTTTTTT
TRBJ1-1,once,.,TRBV5-1,CASSSIVPNTEAFF,TGCGCCAGCTCCAGTATTGTCCCGAACACTGAAGCTTTCTTT
TRBJ1-2,few,TRBD1,TRBV24-1,CATSSQPGQGAQYGYTF,TGTGCCACCAGTTCCCAGCCGGGACAGGGGGCACAGTATGGCTACACCTTC
TRBJ2-7,once,TRBD1,TRBV24-1,CATSRTGVSYEQYF,TGTGCCACCAGTCGGACAGGGGTCTCCTACGAGCAGTACTTC
TRBJ2-5,.,.,TRBV18,CASSPPRITSQETQYF,TGTGCCAGCTCACCACCGAGGATTACCTCCCAAGAGACCCAGTACTTC
TRBJ2-7,.,.,TRBV4-2,CASSQGGGGYEQYF,TGTGCCAGCAGCCAAGGGGGTGGAGGATACGAGCAGTACTTC
TRBJ2-7,.,.,TRBV28,CASSLGVAAAYEQYF,TGTGCCAGCAGTTTAGGGGTAGCGGCGGCCTACGAGCAGTACTTC
TRBJ2-3,.,TRBD2,TRBV6-5,CASSYGLAGTDTQYF,TGTGCCAGCAGTTACGGGCTAGCGGGGACAGATACGCAGTATTTT
TRBJ2-1,few,.,TRBV5-6,CASSPDISSYNEQFF,TGTGCCAGCAGCCCGGACATAAGCTCCTACAATGAGCAGTTCTTC
TRBJ2-7,.,TRBD2,TRBV7-9,CASSYGTSYEQYF,TGTGCCAGCAGCTACGGGACTAGCTACGAGCAGTACTTC
TRBJ2-6,once,.,TRBV28,CASTVFGGSGANVLTF,TGTGCCAGCACCGTCTTCGGGGGCTCTGGGGCCAACGTCCTGACTTTC
TRBJ2-5,.,.,TRBV6-6,CASARDQETQYF,TGTGCCAGCGCGAGGGACCAAGAGACCCAGTACTTC
TRBJ1-1,.,.,TRBV24-1,CATSGGGDNTEAFF,TGTGCCACCAGTGGTGGAGGCGACAACACTGAAGCTTTCTTT
TRBJ1-2,few,.,TRBV24-1,CATSDSDRPHYGYTF,TGTGCCACCAGTGACTCTGACAGGCCCCACTATGGCTACACCTTC
TRBJ2-3,.,.,TRBV5-1,CASSLRTGTDTQYF,TGCGCCAGCAGCCTCCGGACAGGCACAGATACGCAGTATTTT
TRBJ1-2,once,.,TRBV30,CAWSYAGAGYGYTF,TGTGCCTGGAGTTATGCAGGGGCGGGCTATGGCTACACCTTC
TRBJ2-1,.,TRBD2,TRBV28,CASSLPRGLAGDQFF,TGTGCCAGCAGTTTACCCCGGGGACTAGCGGGAGACCAGTTCTTC
TRBJ1-1,.,.,TRBV6-6,CASSHGGALGRNTEAFF,TGTGCCAGCAGTCACGGGGGGGCCCTCGGTCGGAACACTGAAGCTTTCTTT
TRBJ1-2,.,.,TRBV19,CASSVTSPGLTGYTF,TGTGCCAGTAGCGTCACGTCTCCGGGACTTACAGGCTACACCTTC
TRBJ1-1,once,TRBD1,TRBV19,CASSTGGRGLAFF,TGTGCCAGTAGTACAGGGGGCCGTGGTCTTGCTTTCTTT
TRBJ2-2,.,.,TRBV6-6,CASSPQGLTGELFF,TGTGCCAGCAGCCCCCAGGGATTAACCGGGGAGCTGTTTTTT
TRBJ2-1,.,.,TRBV28,CASSQGGPYNEQFF,TGTGCCAGCAGTCAGGGGGGCCCTTACAATGAGCAGTTCTTC
TRBJ1-5,.,TRBD1,TRBV7-9,CASSPDRFLNQPQHF,TGTGCCAGCAGCCCGGACAGGTTTTTAAATCAGCCCCAGCATTTT
TRBJ1-1,.,.,TRBV2,CASSGRRDTEAFF,TGTGCCAGCAGTGGGAGGCGGGACACTGAAGCTTTCTTT
TRBJ2-7,.,TRBD1,TRBV5-1,CASSFRDRGYGEQYF,TGCGCCAGCAGCTTCCGGGACAGGGGATATGGGGAGCAGTACTTC
TRBJ1-1,.,TRBD1,TRBV7-9,CASSLEGTGSEAFF,TGTGCCAGCAGCTTAGAGGGGACAGGGAGTGAAGCTTTCTTT
TRBJ2-4,few,TRBD1,TRBV9,CASSSRQGDIQYF,TGTGCCAGCAGCTCCCGTCAGGGGGACATTCAGTACTTC
TRBJ2-1,.,.,TRBV5-8,CASSLSVGTYNEQFF,TGTGCCAGCAGCTTGAGCGTCGGTACCTACAATGAGCAGTTCTTC
TRBJ2-1,.,TRBD1,TRBV3-1/TRBV3-2,CASRAGGSYNEQFF,TGTGCCAGCAGGGCAGGGGGCTCTTACAATGAGCAGTTCTTC
TRBJ2-7,.,.,TRBV11-2,CASSLAFSTEQYF,TGTGCCAGCAGCTTAGCCTTCTCGACAGAGCAGTACTTC
TRBJ1-2,once,TRBD1,TRBV6-5,CASRTGGSEGYTF,TGTGCCAGCAGGACAGGGGGCTCGGAGGGCTACACCTTC
TRBJ1-5,.,TRBD1,TRBV28,CASSSPGDRGSFSNQPQHF,TGTGCCAGCAGTTCCCCAGGGGACAGGGGGTCGTTTAGCAATCAGCCCCAGCATTTT
TRBJ2-3,.,.,TRBV5-1,CASSLDFTDTQYF,TGCGCCAGCAGCCTGGACTTCACAGATACGCAGTATTTT
TRBJ1-5,.,.,TRBV6-5,CASKPGGNQPQHF,TGTGCCAGCAAACCCGGGGGCAATCAGCCCCAGCATTTT
TRBJ1-5,few,.,TRBV10-3,CAGSRGGNQPQHF,TGTGCCGGCAGCAGGGGAGGCAATCAGCCCCAGCATTTT
TRBJ1-6,.,TRBD1,TRBV5-1,CASSLEGRGSSPLHF,TGCGCCAGCAGCTTGGAGGGCAGGGGGAGTTCACCCCTCCACTTT
TRBJ2-7,few,TRBD2,TRBV6-1,CASSERLAGVSSYEQYF,TGTGCCAGCAGTGAGAGACTAGCGGGGGTCAGCTCCTACGAGCAGTACTTC
TRBJ2-6,.,.,TRBV7-2,CATQRAPSSGANVLTF,TGTGCCACGCAGCGGGCGCCGAGCTCTGGGGCCAACGTCCTGACTTTC
TRBJ1-4,.,.,TRBV6-5,CASRGYGNEKLFF,TGTGCCAGCCGAGGGTACGGTAATGAAAAACTGTTTTTT
TRBJ2-7,few,TRBD2,TRBV27,CASSLSRLAGAWNEQYF,TGTGCCAGCAGTTTATCGAGGCTAGCGGGGGCGTGGAACGAGCAGTACTTC
TRBJ1-6,.,TRBD1,TRBV18,CASSPDRGLSPLHF,TGTGCCAGCTCACCAGACAGGGGGCTTTCACCCCTCCACTTT
TRBJ1-5,.,TRBD1,TRBV12-5,CASGRTGALNQPQHF,TGTGCTAGTGGCCGGACAGGGGCCCTCAATCAGCCCCAGCATTTT
TRBJ1-1,once,.,TRBV28,CASSPLYIVRNTEAFF,TGTGCCAGCAGCCCCCTCTATATAGTTCGTAACACTGAAGCTTTCTTT
TRBJ1-2,.,.,TRBV5-1,CASSFTGQGYTF,TGCGCCAGCAGCTTCACAGGACAAGGCTACACCTTC
TRBJ2-3,once,TRBD2,TRBV3-1/TRBV3-2,CASSPGVGLALTTQYF,TGTGCCAGCAGCCCAGGGGTGGGACTAGCGCTTACTACGCAGTATTTT
TRBJ2-7,.,TRBD2,TRBV9,CASSVVPGGPNEQYF,TGTGCCAGCAGCGTAGTACCGGGAGGGCCCAACGAGCAGTACTTC
TRBJ1-4,.,.,TRBV4-1,CASSQDTGRAANEKLFF,TGCGCCAGCAGCCAAGATACCGGGAGGGCGGCTAATGAAAAACTGTTTTTT
TRBJ1-5,many,.,TRBV2,CASSVQKVSNQPQHF,TGTGCCAGCAGTGTACAGAAAGTTAGCAATCAGCCCCAGCATTTT
TRBJ1-4,.,.,TRBV30,CAWSKAAKGGTTNEKLFF,TGTGCCTGGAGTAAGGCGGCAAAAGGAGGGACAACTAATGAAAAACTGTTTTTT
TRBJ1-4,.,TRBD1,TRBV23-1,CASSPPGTGGRNEKLFF,TGCGCCAGCAGTCCCCCTGGGACAGGGGGCCGGAATGAAAAACTGTTTTTT
TRBJ1-2,.,.,TRBV11-1,CASSFGRGGHGYTF,TGTGCCAGCAGCTTTGGACGGGGAGGCCATGGCTACACCTTC
TRBJ2-3,.,TRBD2,TRBV24-1,CATSDPGTSGIRDTQYF,TGTGCCACCAGTGATCCGGGGACTAGCGGGATTAGGGATACGCAGTATTTT
TRBJ2-3,.,.,TRBV9,CASSVAPSGSTDTQYF,TGTGCCAGCAGCGTAGCTCCCAGCGGGAGCACAGATACGCAGTATTTT
TRBJ2-7,once,TRBD2,TRBV18,CASLAGLAGEGEQYF,TGTGCCAGCCTAGCAGGACTAGCGGGAGAGGGCGAGCAGTACTTC
TRBJ2-2,.,.,TRBV5-4,CASSLKGDTGELFF,TGTGCCAGCAGCTTGAAAGGGGACACCGGGGAGCTGTTTTTT
TRBJ1-2,few,.,TRBV2,CARPTGPGYTF,TGTGCCAGACCGACAGGACCTGGCTACACCTTC
TRBJ2-7,.,.,TRBV6-2/TRBV6-3,CASSYSYGRVSYEQYF,TGTGCCAGCAGTTACTCGTACGGCAGGGTCTCCTACGAGCAGTACTTC
TRBJ2-7,few,.,TRBV19,CASSIPGLNKYEQYF,TGTGCCAGTAGTATCCCCGGACTAAATAAGTACGAGCAGTACTTC
TRBJ2-1,.,.,TRBV30,CAWSLSNEQFF,TGTGCCTGGAGTCTTAGCAATGAGCAGTTCTTC